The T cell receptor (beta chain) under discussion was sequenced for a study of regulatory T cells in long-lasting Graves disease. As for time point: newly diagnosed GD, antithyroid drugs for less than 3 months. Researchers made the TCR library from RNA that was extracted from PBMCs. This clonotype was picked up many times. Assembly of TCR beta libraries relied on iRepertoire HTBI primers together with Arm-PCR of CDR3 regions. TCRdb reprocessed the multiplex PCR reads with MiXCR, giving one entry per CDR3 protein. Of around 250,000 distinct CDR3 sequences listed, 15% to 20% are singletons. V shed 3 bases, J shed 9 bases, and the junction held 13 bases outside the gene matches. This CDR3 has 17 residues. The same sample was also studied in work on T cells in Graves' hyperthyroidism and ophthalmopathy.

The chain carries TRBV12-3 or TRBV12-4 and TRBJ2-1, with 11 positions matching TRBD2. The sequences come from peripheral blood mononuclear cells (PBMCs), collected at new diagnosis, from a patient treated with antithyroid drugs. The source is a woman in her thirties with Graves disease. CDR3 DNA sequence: TGTGCCAGCAGTTTCGATCTAGCGGGGGGCGAAAGGAGTGAGCAGTTCTTC. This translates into CASSFDLAGGERSEQFF.